This T cell receptor beta chain was identified during a study of OX40 agonist ivuxolimab in advanced cancers. Broader study findings: The investigators did not determine what antigen specificity the expanded peripheral T cells had. Partial responders receiving 0.1-3.0 mg/kg showed among the lowest clonal expansion.

This clone was found once. Its specificity is not known. Some clones are missing from TCRdb's copy, which holds only in-frame ones; the method was immunoSEQ multiplex PCR. The sample lists about 54,000 clones, around 93% occurring once. Deletions cut 0 bases from V and 7 bases from J, with 7 bases between. The germline V gene encodes CDR1 SGHDN and CDR2 FVKESK. The CDR3 totals 13 residues. The clonotype comes from an adult with an advanced solid tumor such as melanoma, head and neck, liver or kidney cancer. The chain couples TRBV14 to TRBJ1-5, with D unclear. Sequencing was performed on CD4+ or CD8+ T cells sorted from blood, taken in a trial of the OX40 agonist ivuxolimab. For the CDR3, the DNA is TGTGCCAGCAGCCAAGACGGTTACCAGCCCCAGCATTTT. This sequence encodes CASSQDGYQPQHF.